The 29 T cell receptor beta chains in this list originate from one sample, sequenced in a study of T cell changes during pregnancy in multiple sclerosis. Repertoires were generated with immunoSEQ multiplex PCR, while TCRdb's copy carries only in-frame clones and drops some. Of 40,000 to 60,000 clones in the sample, approximately 91% were seen once. The sample here was CD8+ T cells from peripheral blood mononuclear cells, taken after pregnancy. These receptors all stem from a female donor with multiple sclerosis, enrolled in a pregnancy study.

The V and J genes are TRBV5-5 and TRBJ1-5; 7 bases line up with TRBD1. This CDR3 is built from 14 residues. Germline V gene data show CDR1 as SGHKS and CDR2 as YYEKEE (reference sequence). V trimming: 2 bases; J trimming: 4 bases; junction bases outside the gene matches: 3. Here the CDR3 reads CASSLETGNQPQHF. CDR3 DNA sequence: TGTGCCAGCAGCTTAGAGACAGGGAATCAGCCCCAGCATTTT.

V usage is TRBV4-1 and J usage is TRBJ1-2, with 11 positions matching TRBD1. Per the germline V gene, CDR1 is MGHRA and CDR2 is YSYEKL. This CDR3 region has 16 residues. V dropped 3 bases and J dropped 7; count of bases not matched to a gene: 10. In DNA, the CDR3 is TGCGCCAGCAGCCACACCGGGACAGGGGGTTTTGGTGGCTACACCTTC. As protein: CASSHTGTGGFGGYTF.

V and J are TRBV15 and TRBJ1-4, with D perhaps TRBD1 (6 bases). CDR1 and CDR2 (germline): LNHNV, YYDKDF (reference sequence). The CDR3 totals 15 residues. The V end was cut by 4 bases, the J end by 3 bases, with 12 bases between. The DNA of the CDR3 is TGTGCCACCAGCACCAACAGGGTACCTAATGAAAAACTGTTTTTT. This encodes CATSTNRVPNEKLFF.

This chain joins TRBV19 and TRBJ1-2; 9 bases line up with TRBD1. V shed 3 bases and J 1 base; nucleotides not matched to a gene: 6. From germline, CDR1 is LNHDA and CDR2 SQIVND (reference sequence). The CDR3 runs to 16 residues. The CDR3 DNA follows: TGTGCCAGTAGTATGGAGGGGGACAGGGATAACTATGGCTACACCTTC. Translating gives CASSMEGDRDNYGYTF.

This sequence joins TRBV2 and TRBJ1-4; D is uncertain. Looked up from germline, CDR1 is SNHLY and CDR2 is FYNNEI. V lost 4 bases and J 5 bases, leaving 8 bases between the germline ends. The CDR3 spans 13 residues. CDR3 sequence: CASSGSSNEKLFF. The CDR3 coding sequence is TGTGCCAGCAGTGGCAGTTCAAATGAAAAACTGTTTTTT. The whole variable domain, remainder taken from reference TRBV2 and TRBJ1-4, is EPEVTQTPSHQVTQMGQEVILRCVPISNHLYFYWYRQILGQKVEFLVSFYNNEISEKSEIFDDQFSVERPDGSNFTLKIRSTKLEDSAMYFCASSGSSNEKLFFGSGTQLSVL.

The rearrangement joins TRBV4-2 to TRBJ2-7; 8 bases fit TRBD2. This CDR3 spans 14 amino acids. V lost 5 bases to trimming and J lost 4 bases; unmatched junction nucleotides: 7. Germline CDR1 and CDR2: LGHNA and YNFKEQ. For the CDR3, the DNA is TGTGCCAGCAGCAACGGGGGGGAATGGTACGAGCAGTACTTC. Its protein product is CASSNGGEWYEQYF.

The CDR3 coding sequence is TGTGCCAGTAGTTTTGCAGGTTCTAGCACAGATACGCAGTATTTT. Translation gives CASSFAGSSTDTQYF. J is TRBJ2-3 and V is TRBV19; D is unresolved. V lost 5 bases, J lost 0 bases, and 12 bases lay in between. Per the germline V gene, CDR1 is LNHDA and CDR2 is SQIVND (reference sequence). The CDR3 is 15 residues long.

The V call is TRBV13, the J call TRBJ2-7; 7 nucleotides line up with TRBD1. CDR3 size: 17 residues. Germline CDR1 and CDR2: PRHDT and FYEKMQ (reference sequence). Unmatched junction bases numbered 13, after V lost 4 bases and J lost 1 base. The CDR3 DNA is TGTGCCAGCAGCTCCGCAGTCCGACAGGGTTATTCCTACGAGCAGTACTTC. Protein product: CASSSAVRQGYSYEQYF. The whole variable domain, remainder taken from reference TRBV13 and TRBJ2-7, is AAGVIQSPRHLIKEKRETATLKCYPIPRHDTVYWYQQGPGQDPQFLISFYEKMQSDKGSIPDRFSAQQFSDYHSELNMSSLELGDSALYFCASSSAVRQGYSYEQYFGPGTRLTVT.

This clone came up once. The J gene is TRBJ2-5, the V gene TRBV27, with TRBD1 identical over 9 bases. The J segment lost 2 bases and the V segment lost 3 bases, leaving 4 bases of the junction unmatched. The CDR3 has 15 residues. In germline, CDR1 is MNHEY, CDR2 SMNVEV (reference sequence). In nucleotides, the CDR3 is TGTGCCAGCAGTTTCACAGGGGGCGAACAAGAGACCCAGTACTTC. This translates into CASSFTGGEQETQYF.

V and J are TRBV4-1 and TRBJ2-1, with TRBD2 identical over 9 bases. V lost 0 bases to trimming and J lost 10 bases; unmatched junction nucleotides: 7. Germline CDR1 and CDR2: MGHRA and YSYEKL. CDR3 length: 15 residues. Written as DNA, the CDR3 is TGCGCCAGCAGCCAAGAGTCTAGCGGGGAGCGAGAGCAGTTCTTC. Protein: CASSQESSGEREQFF.

This clone appeared a few times. This rearrangement joins TRBV10-3 to TRBJ2-5, with unresolved D. This CDR3 contains 12 residues. Trimming took off 8 bases at V and 5 bases at J, with 12 bases between the two ends. Germline V gene lookup returns CDR1 ENHRY and CDR2 SYGVKD. The CDR3 nucleotides read TGTGCCATCGGAGACCCTTGGGAGACCCAGTACTTC. Translation gives CAIGDPWETQYF.

The V call is TRBV27, the J call TRBJ2-5; D is perhaps TRBD1 (5 bases). Between the trimmed V and J ends, which lost 4 bases and 5 bases, there was a span of 5 bases. This CDR3 is 11 amino acids long. Germline V gene lookup returns CDR1 MNHEY and CDR2 SMNVEV (reference sequence). CDR3 DNA sequence: TGTGCCAGCAGTTACAGGGAGACCCAGTACTTC. This sequence encodes CASSYRETQYF.

J is TRBJ1-2 and V is TRBV27; D remains ambiguous. The CDR3 runs 13 residues. V was trimmed by 6 bases and J by 5 bases, leaving 13 bases between them. Germline-derived CDR1 and CDR2 are MNHEY and SMNVEV (reference sequence). The CDR3 here is CASRSLGSYGYTF. For the CDR3, the DNA is TGTGCCAGCAGATCTCTGGGGAGTTATGGCTACACCTTC.

The chain links TRBV7-8 to TRBJ1-1; D unresolved. Germline-derived CDR1 and CDR2 are SGHVS and FQNEAQ. V was shortened by 4 bases and J by 0 bases, with 12 bases between the two germline ends. There are 15 residues in the CDR3. The CDR3 protein is CASSSGASVNTEAFF. Here the CDR3 DNA reads TGTGCCAGCAGCTCGGGAGCTTCGGTGAACACTGAAGCTTTCTTT.

This chain uses TRBV7-6 with TRBJ2-7, with a tentative D call TRBD1 (5 bases). Germline V gene lookup returns CDR1 SGHVS and CDR2 FNYEAQ. The CDR3 is 14 amino acids. V lost 5 bases and J 0 bases, leaving 11 bases between the germline ends. The CDR3 region is CASSPIRGSYEQYF. CDR3 sequence (DNA): TGTGCCAGCAGCCCGATTAGGGGCTCCTACGAGCAGTACTTC.

The gene calls are TRBV19 and TRBJ1-5, with D perhaps matching TRBD1 (6 bases). Germline V lookup: CDR1 LNHDA, CDR2 SQIVND (reference sequence). This CDR3 is built from 13 residues. The V and J ends lost 9 bases and 3 bases respectively, with 12 bases between them. CDR3 sequence (DNA): TGTGCCAGCCTACAGGGATTCAATCAGCCCCAGCATTTT. Its translation: CASLQGFNQPQHF.

This clone was detected only a few times. The rearrangement joins TRBV5-4 to TRBJ1-2; D remains unclear. Looked up from germline, CDR1 is SGHNT and CDR2 is YYREEE (reference sequence). There are 14 residues in the CDR3. The germline V and J ends were trimmed by 7 bases and 6 bases, with 19 bases remaining between them. CDR3 residues: CASLSSTVGNGYTF. Here the CDR3 DNA reads TGTGCCAGCCTCTCTTCCACAGTCGGAAATGGCTACACCTTC.

The chain has TRBV18 and TRBJ1-6; no definite D call. The V and J ends lost 0 bases and 10 bases respectively, with 19 bases between them. Per the germline V gene, CDR1 is KGHSH and CDR2 is LQKENI. This CDR3 comprises 17 residues. The CDR3 loop reads CASSPPDSGPRESPLHF. The CDR3, as DNA: TGTGCCAGCTCACCACCTGATTCCGGGCCTCGGGAATCACCCCTCCACTTT.

The genes are TRBV2 and TRBJ2-2, with 7 bases identical to TRBD1. V gave up 9 bases and J gave up 6 bases; unmatched junction bases: 13. In germline, CDR1 is SNHLY, CDR2 FYNNEI. The CDR3 totals 15 residues. In nucleotides, the CDR3 is TGTGCCAGGAGTAAGGAGCAGGGGGTAGCCGGGGAGCTGTTTTTT. Its translation is CARSKEQGVAGELFF.

This clone appeared once. This chain uses TRBV9 with TRBJ2-5; TRBD2 agrees at 12 bases. The CDR3 is 15 amino acids. CDR1 and CDR2 from the germline V gene are SGDLS and YYNGEE. The V and J ends lost 4 bases and 5 bases, in that order; junction bases with no gene match: 6. CDR3 coding DNA: TGTGCCAGCAGCCCCTCCGGGACTAGCGGGGAGACCCAGTACTTC. Its protein is CASSPSGTSGETQYF.

The J gene is TRBJ2-3, the V gene TRBV7-9; the D gene is possibly TRBD1 (6 bases). In germline, CDR1 is SEHNR, CDR2 FQNEAQ (reference sequence). The CDR3 extends over 13 amino acids. The V and J ends lost 3 bases and 7 bases respectively, with 11 bases between them. The CDR3 DNA reads TGTGCCAGCAGCTTGGGAACAGGGCATACGCAGTATTTT. This encodes CASSLGTGHTQYF.

This clone was counted once. J is TRBJ1-1 and V is TRBV11-2; D is ambiguous. CDR3 length equals 14 residues. In germline, CDR1 is SGHAT, CDR2 FQNNGV. The V end lost 5 bases, the J end lost 1 base, and 11 bases lay between the germline ends. The DNA for the CDR3 is TGTGCCAGCAGCCAGGAGGCAGCGAACACTGAAGCTTTCTTT. Protein sequence: CASSQEAANTEAFF.

The rearrangement links TRBV6-5 to TRBJ1-2, with 7 bases identical to TRBD1. V lost 2 bases to trimming and J lost 5 bases; unmatched junction nucleotides: 8. The germline CDR1 and CDR2 sequences are MNHEY and SVGAGI. The CDR3 extends over 15 amino acids. CDR3 nucleotides: TGTGCCAGCAGTTACCCACTAGACAGGGCGTATGGCTACACCTTC. Its protein is CASSYPLDRAYGYTF.

The chain couples TRBV6-5 to TRBJ1-2; 8 bases fit TRBD1. The CDR3 extends over 14 amino acids. Trimming at V came to 3 bases and at J to 4 bases, leaving 4 bases not matched to a gene. Germline V gene lookup returns CDR1 MNHEY and CDR2 SVGAGI. CDR3 loop: CASSYLGQAYGYTF. CDR3 coding DNA: TGTGCCAGCAGTTATTTGGGACAGGCCTATGGCTACACCTTC.

V usage is TRBV27 and J usage is TRBJ2-2; tentative D call: TRBD1 (6 bases). V lost 2 bases and J 4 bases, leaving 8 bases between the germline ends. Per germline, CDR1 MNHEY and CDR2 SMNVEV (reference sequence). The CDR3 length is 14 residues. In DNA form, the CDR3 reads TGTGCCAGCAGTTTAGGGACATTCACCGGGGAGCTGTTTTTT. Translated: CASSLGTFTGELFF.

This clone came up a few times. The rearrangement joins TRBV6-1 to TRBJ2-7, with 13 nucleotides matching TRBD2. Germline loops: CDR1 MNHNS, CDR2 SASEGT. V lost 4 bases and J lost 7; bases outside the gene matches: 7. The length of the CDR3 is 15 residues. In nucleotides, the CDR3 is TGTGCCAGCAGTGGAACTAGCGGGGGGGCCGGGGAGCAGTACTTC. Its protein is CASSGTSGGAGEQYF.

V and J are TRBV7-9 and TRBJ2-7, with 9 bases aligning to TRBD1. The germline V gene encodes CDR1 SEHNR and CDR2 FQNEAQ (reference sequence). V lost 8 bases, J lost 5 bases, and 4 bases stayed unmatched. CDR3 size: 12 residues. The CDR3 DNA follows: TGTGCCAGCTTGGGACAGGGACACGAGCAGTACTTC. Amino acid sequence: CASLGQGHEQYF.

The chain employs TRBV6-5 and TRBJ2-1, with D possibly being TRBD2 (6 bases). The CDR3 runs to 14 residues. V was trimmed by 10 bases and J by 1 base, leaving 14 bases between them. Germline V gives CDR1 MNHEY, CDR2 SVGAGI. CDR3 residues: CATRDSQSYNEQFF. Written as DNA, the CDR3 is TGTGCCACTCGGGACTCCCAATCCTACAATGAGCAGTTCTTC.

This rearrangement joins TRBV7-6 to TRBJ2-3; D call uncertain. The CDR3 runs to 13 residues. Per the germline V gene, CDR1 is SGHVS and CDR2 is FNYEAQ. V lost 1 base to trimming and J lost 3 bases, with 5 bases between them. CDR3 nucleotides: TGTGCCAGCAGCTTAGAGGAGACAGATACGCAGTATTTT. Translation gives CASSLEETDTQYF.